The next 18 T cell receptor beta chains were all read from a single sample in a study. One entry per CDR3 protein results from TCRdb running MiXCR on the 5' RACE reads. The sample yields about 12,000 distinct CDR3 sequences, less than 25% seen once. The specimen sequenced was naive CD4+ T cells sorted from blood. Subset specified: naive CD4+ T cells, CD4+CD45RA+CD25-. These receptors originate from a female donor with breast cancer.

The rearrangement links TRBV6-4 to TRBJ2-3, with D perhaps TRBD1 (5 bases). V lost 6 bases to trimming and J lost 1 base, with 8 bases between them. Germline-derived CDR1 and CDR2 are MRHNA and SNTAGT. The CDR3 runs to 13 residues. The CDR3 sequence: CASSEQGTDTQYF. The CDR3 nucleotides are TGTGCCAGCAGCGAACAGGGCACAGATACGCAGTATTTT.

Relative to its sample, this clonotype is medium-sized. J is TRBJ1-1 and V is TRBV29-1, with D possibly matching TRBD1 (5 bases). The V gene's germline CDR1 is SQVTM and CDR2 ANQGSEA. V lost 0 bases, J lost 6 bases, and 23 bases lay in between. This CDR3 has 17 residues. The CDR3 spells CSVEDRSRVGRSAEAFF. CDR3 nucleotide sequence: TGCAGCGTTGAAGATCGGAGCAGGGTGGGCCGGAGCGCTGAAGCTTTCTTT.

The CDR3 is CASSYPGASGSNEQFF. CDR3 coding DNA: TGTGCCAGCAGTTACCCGGGTGCTAGCGGGAGCAATGAGCAGTTCTTC. V is TRBV6-5 and J is TRBJ2-1; 10 bases line up with TRBD2. Germline values: CDR1 MNHEY, CDR2 SVGAGI. Trimming cost V 2 bases and J 6 bases; bases outside gene matches: 7. The CDR3 is 16 amino acids.

The gene calls are TRBV6-5 and TRBJ2-7; D is possibly TRBD1 (6 bases). Germline assignment: CDR1 MNHEY and CDR2 SVGAGI. The CDR3 sequence is 15 residues long. Trimming removed 5 bases from V and 4 bases from J, with 18 bases in between. CDR3 protein: CASSTMRNRVYEQYF. DNA for the CDR3: TGTGCCAGCAGTACGATGCGTAACAGGGTTTACGAGCAGTACTTC.

This clonotype showed up many times. The chain joins TRBV24-1 to TRBJ2-7; perhaps TRBD1 as D (5 bases). The CDR3 is 13 amino acids. The V gene lost 4 bases and the J gene lost 6 bases, with 12 bases spanning the gap. From germline, CDR1 is KGHDR and CDR2 SFDVKD. The CDR3 bases are TGTGCCACCAGTGAGCAAGCAGGGTTCGAGCAGTACTTC. It specifies CATSEQAGFEQYF.

About this clonotype: A much larger clone differs from this one at a single base, so this may be a read error. CDR3 protein: CASTQDTEETQYF. In nucleotides, the CDR3 is TGTGCCAGCACCCAGGACACTGAAGAGACCCAGTACTTC. The chain has TRBV6-1 and TRBJ2-5; tentatively, D is TRBD1 (5 bases). The CDR3 runs 13 residues. V lost 7 bases and J 3 bases, leaving 12 bases between the germline ends. Germline loops: CDR1 MNHNS, CDR2 SASEGT.

As concerns this clonotype: A much larger clone sits a single nucleotide away, making a read error possible. V gene TRBV6-5 combines with J gene TRBJ2-4; no clear D. The CDR3 is 11 amino acids. Germline V lookup: CDR1 MNHEY, CDR2 SVGAGI. CDR3 in amino acids: CASSYKKIQYF. The CDR3 coding sequence is TGTGCCAGCAGTTACAAAAAAATTCAGTACTTC.

This clonotype was seen repeatedly, ten times or more. The V call is TRBV18, the J call TRBJ1-5; D is possibly TRBD1 (5 bases). Germline values: CDR1 KGHSH, CDR2 LQKENI. The CDR3 extends over 14 amino acids. The V end was cut by 5 bases, the J end by 7 bases, with 15 bases between. The CDR3 DNA sequence: TGTGCCAGCTCAAAGACAGCAAATGGGCAGCCCCAGCATTTT. Protein sequence: CASSKTANGQPQHF.

This clonotype occurred many times. This chain connects TRBV6-4 to TRBJ2-2; 7 positions match TRBD1. This CDR3 spans 14 amino acids. The junction had 3 bases not matched to a gene; V was cut back by 4 bases and J by 4 bases. Looked up from germline, CDR1 is MRHNA and CDR2 is SNTAGT. The CDR3 sequence is CASSARDSTGELFF. The DNA of the CDR3 is TGTGCCAGCAGTGCCCGGGACAGCACCGGGGAGCTGTTTTTT.

In this sample, this clonotype turned up many times. The J gene is TRBJ2-7, the V gene TRBV5-1, with TRBD1 matching 10 bases. The CDR3 loop spans 14 amino acids. The V and J ends lost 5 bases and 2 bases, in that order; junction bases with no gene match: 4. In germline, CDR1 is SGHRS, CDR2 YFSETQ. The CDR3 sequence is CASSWDRGTYEQYF. In DNA, the CDR3 is TGCGCCAGCAGTTGGGACAGGGGAACCTACGAGCAGTACTTC.

For this clonotype: This clone may be a read error of a much larger clone one base away. This chain connects TRBV4-1 to TRBJ2-1; 12 bases align to TRBD2. Germline V gene data show CDR1 as MGHRA and CDR2 as YSYEKL. The CDR3 covers 18 residues. Written as DNA, the CDR3 is TGCGCCAGCAGCCAAGTCGATATGGGACTAGCGGGTCCCAATGAGCAGTCCTTC. Encoded protein: CASSQVDMGLAGPNEQSF.

At least ten counts were recorded for this clonotype. The gene calls are TRBV12-3 or TRBV12-4 and TRBJ1-2, with 8 bases matching TRBD1. Losses at the gene ends were 2 bases for V and 8 bases for J; bases not matched to a gene: 10. This CDR3 comprises 15 residues. The CDR3 region has the DNA TGTGCCAGCAGTTTACCGTACACAGGGGGGGTCGGCTACACCTTC. This translates into CASSLPYTGGVGYTF.

The gene calls are TRBV5-5 and TRBJ1-2, with 7 nucleotides matching TRBD1. The CDR3 covers 14 residues. CDR1 and CDR2 (germline): SGHKS, YYEKEE (reference sequence). V trimming: 4 bases; J trimming: 4 bases; junction bases outside the gene matches: 7. DNA of the CDR3: TGTGCCAGCAGCCCTCTGGGACAGACCTATGGCTACACCTTC. Translated: CASSPLGQTYGYTF.

Of note for this clonotype: This may stem from a read error, because a much larger clone lies one nucleotide away. The J gene is TRBJ2-1, the V gene TRBV5-6; D gene unclear. CDR3 size: 11 residues. Looked up from germline, CDR1 is SGHDT and CDR2 is YYEEEE. In nucleotides, the CDR3 is TGTGCCAGCAGCGGAACAGATGAGCGGTTCTTC. This codes for CASSGTDERFF. The full variable domain, with the rest looked up from reference TRBV5-6 and TRBJ2-1, is DAGVTQSPTHLIKTRGQQVTLRCSPKSGHDTVSWYQQALGQGPQFIFQYYEEEERQRGNFPDRFSGHQFPNYSSELNVNALLLGDSALYLCASSGTDERFFGPGTRLTVL.

At least ten counts were recorded for this clonotype. Written as DNA, the CDR3 is TGTGCCGGCCGTCAGGTAGCGGGAACGGAAGATGAGCAGTTCTTC. Residues: CAGRQVAGTEDEQFF. The rearrangement joins TRBV7-9 to TRBJ2-1; TRBD2 matches at 8 bases. The germline CDR1 and CDR2 sequences are SEHNR and FQNEAQ (reference sequence). This CDR3 is built from 15 residues. J was trimmed by 8 bases and V by 11 bases; bases with no gene match: 17.

This clonotype has at least ten counts. The gene calls are TRBV5-5 and TRBJ2-7; TRBD1 matches at 10 bases. The CDR3 contains 14 residues. CDR1 and CDR2 from the germline V gene are SGHKS and YYEKEE (reference sequence). The J segment lost 5 bases and the V segment lost 2 bases, leaving 4 bases of the junction unmatched. CDR3 residues: CASSFGTGDNEQYF. For the CDR3, the DNA is TGTGCCAGCAGCTTCGGGACAGGGGACAACGAGCAGTACTTC.

This clonotype counts as medium-sized. This sequence joins TRBV7-6 and TRBJ1-1; 8 bases are a match to TRBD1. Germline CDR1 is SGHVS and CDR2 is FNYEAQ. The CDR3 runs to 15 residues. V lost 5 bases, J lost 1 base, and 6 bases stayed unmatched. The CDR3 DNA sequence: TGTGCCAGCAGCCTGGCAGGGGGCTCGAACACTGAAGCTTTCTTT. As protein: CASSLAGGSNTEAFF.

The V and J genes are TRBV12-2 and TRBJ2-5; no check of the table's D call, TRBD2, against the DNA was made. TRBV12-2 is a pseudogene locus. The CDR3 consists of 16 residues. The CDR3 protein is CASRSNRRGNVETQYF. The CDR3 nucleotides read TGTGCAAGTCGCTCAAACCGCCGCGGGAACGTAGAGACCCAGTACTTC.